This record concerns one T cell receptor (beta chain) sequence. These data are taken from a study of blood T cell repertoires in COVID-19. Study context: Material from acute and convalescent COVID-19 was sourced from the United States, Italy and Spain. PBMCs, B-cell-depleted T cells, or T cells were the source of the cDNA or gDNA that made up the material.

Per the study methods: Reference gene primer amplification in the assay estimated nucleated cell counts. Sequenced by immunoSEQ multiplex PCR; TCRdb stores in-frame clones only, minus some. That table is the source of V, J and clone size, and D and trimming were worked out from the DNA. The sample lists around 77,000 clones; 82% were seen once. V shed 11 bases, J shed 4 bases, and the junction held 6 bases outside the gene matches. Germline values: CDR1 SGHAT, CDR2 FQNNGV. CDR3 size: 13 residues. The sequencing sample was made of peripheral blood. This sequence was found in a human donor in a cohort sampled during active COVID-19. The V call is TRBV11-2, the J call TRBJ2-5; 11 nucleotides match TRBD2. Here the CDR3 DNA reads TGTGCCGGCACCGGGACTAGCGGAGAGACCCAGTACTTC. Translation gives CAGTGTSGETQYF.